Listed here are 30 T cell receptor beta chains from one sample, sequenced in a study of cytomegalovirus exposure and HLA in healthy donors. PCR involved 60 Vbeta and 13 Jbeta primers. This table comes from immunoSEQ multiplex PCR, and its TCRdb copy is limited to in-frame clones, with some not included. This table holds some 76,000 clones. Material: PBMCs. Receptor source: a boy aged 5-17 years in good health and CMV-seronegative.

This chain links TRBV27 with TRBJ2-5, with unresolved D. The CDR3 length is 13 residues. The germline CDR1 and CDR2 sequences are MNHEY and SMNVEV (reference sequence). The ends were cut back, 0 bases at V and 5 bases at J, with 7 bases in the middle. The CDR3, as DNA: TGTGCCAGCAGTTTATCCCGTAGTGAGACCCAGTACTTC. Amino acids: CASSLSRSETQYF.

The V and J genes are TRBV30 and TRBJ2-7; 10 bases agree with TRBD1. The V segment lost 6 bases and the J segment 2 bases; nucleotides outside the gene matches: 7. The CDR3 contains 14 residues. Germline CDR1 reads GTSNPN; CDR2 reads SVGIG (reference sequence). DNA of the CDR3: TGTGCCTGCTGGGGACAGGGGATTACCTACGAGCAGTACTTC. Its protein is CACWGQGITYEQYF.

CDR3 residues: CASNTGDSPLHF. The CDR3 nucleotides are TGCGCCAGCAACACAGGGGATTCACCCCTCCACTTT. The rearrangement uses TRBV10-1 and TRBJ1-6; TRBD1 aligns across 7 bases. This CDR3 contains 12 residues. Trimming cost V 7 bases and J 8 bases; bases outside gene matches: 2. Germline CDR1 WNHNN, CDR2 SYGVQD (reference sequence).

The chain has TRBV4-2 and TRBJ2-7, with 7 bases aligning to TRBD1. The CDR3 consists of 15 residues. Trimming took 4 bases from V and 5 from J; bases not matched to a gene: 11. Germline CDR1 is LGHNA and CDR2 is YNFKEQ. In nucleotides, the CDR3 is TGTGCCAGCAGCCCCCGAACTCGACAGGGCGACGAGCAGTACTTC. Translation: CASSPRTRQGDEQYF.

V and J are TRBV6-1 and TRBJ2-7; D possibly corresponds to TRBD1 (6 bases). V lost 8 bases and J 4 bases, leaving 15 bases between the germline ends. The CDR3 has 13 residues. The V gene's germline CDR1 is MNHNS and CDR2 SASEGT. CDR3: CASHLTGGYEQYF. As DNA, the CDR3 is TGTGCCAGCCATTTGACAGGCGGATACGAGCAGTACTTC.

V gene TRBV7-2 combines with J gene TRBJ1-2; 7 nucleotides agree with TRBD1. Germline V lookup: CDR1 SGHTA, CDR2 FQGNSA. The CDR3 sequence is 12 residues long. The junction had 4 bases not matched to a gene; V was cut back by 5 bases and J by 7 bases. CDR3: CASSPDRAGYTF. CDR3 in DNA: TGTGCCAGCAGCCCAGACAGGGCTGGCTACACCTTC.

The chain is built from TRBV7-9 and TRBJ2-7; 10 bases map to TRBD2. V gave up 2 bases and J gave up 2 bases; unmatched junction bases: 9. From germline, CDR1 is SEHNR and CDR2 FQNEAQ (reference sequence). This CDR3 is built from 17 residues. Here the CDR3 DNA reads TGTGCCAGCAGCTTAAGCGGGAGGGCCCTCGGGACCTACGAGCAGTACTTC. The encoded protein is CASSLSGRALGTYEQYF.

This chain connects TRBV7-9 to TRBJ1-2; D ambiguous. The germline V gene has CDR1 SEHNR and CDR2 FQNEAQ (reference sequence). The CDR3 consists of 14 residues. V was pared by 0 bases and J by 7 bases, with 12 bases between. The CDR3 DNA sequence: TGTGCCAGCAGCTTAGCCAGTCAGGCGAGTGGCTACACCTTC. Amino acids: CASSLASQASGYTF.

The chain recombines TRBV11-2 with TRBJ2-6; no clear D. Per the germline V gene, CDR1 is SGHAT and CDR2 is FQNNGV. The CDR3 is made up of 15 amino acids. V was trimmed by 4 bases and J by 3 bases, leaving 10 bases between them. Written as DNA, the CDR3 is TGTGCCAGCAGCTACTACCAAGTTGGGGCCAACGTCCTGACTTTC. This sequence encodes CASSYYQVGANVLTF.

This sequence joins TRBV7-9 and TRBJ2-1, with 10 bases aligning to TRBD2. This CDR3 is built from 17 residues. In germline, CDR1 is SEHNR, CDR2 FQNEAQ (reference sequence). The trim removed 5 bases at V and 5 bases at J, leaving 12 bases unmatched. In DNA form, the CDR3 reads TGTGCCAGCAGCGCCTCCCATAGCGGGGGGCGTGACAATGAGCAGTTCTTC. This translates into CASSASHSGGRDNEQFF.

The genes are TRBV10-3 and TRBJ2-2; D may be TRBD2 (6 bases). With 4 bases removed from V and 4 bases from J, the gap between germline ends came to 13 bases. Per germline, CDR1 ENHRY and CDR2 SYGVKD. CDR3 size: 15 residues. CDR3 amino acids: CAISASGERTGELFF. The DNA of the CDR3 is TGTGCCATCAGTGCATCGGGGGAGCGCACCGGGGAGCTGTTTTTT.

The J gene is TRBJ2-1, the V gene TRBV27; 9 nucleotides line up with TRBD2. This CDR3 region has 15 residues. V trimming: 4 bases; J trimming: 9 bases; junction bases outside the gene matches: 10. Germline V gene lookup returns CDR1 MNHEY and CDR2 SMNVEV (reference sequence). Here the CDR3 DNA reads TGTGCCAGCAGTTCATTAGCGGGAGTGGCTACTGAGCAGTTCTTC. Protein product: CASSSLAGVATEQFF.

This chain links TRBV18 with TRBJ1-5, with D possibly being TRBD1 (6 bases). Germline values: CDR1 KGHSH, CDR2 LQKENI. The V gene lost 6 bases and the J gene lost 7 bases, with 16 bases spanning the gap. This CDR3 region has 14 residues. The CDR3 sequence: CASSPREGGQPQHF. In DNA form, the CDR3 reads TGTGCCAGCTCCCCCCGTGAAGGGGGACAGCCCCAGCATTTT.

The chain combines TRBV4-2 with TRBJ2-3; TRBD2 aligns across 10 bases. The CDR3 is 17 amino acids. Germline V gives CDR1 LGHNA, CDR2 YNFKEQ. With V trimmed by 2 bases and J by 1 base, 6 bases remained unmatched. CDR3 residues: CASSQTAGLAGTDTQYF. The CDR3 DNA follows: TGTGCCAGCAGCCAAACGGCTGGACTAGCGGGCACAGATACGCAGTATTTT.

CDR3 region: CASSIGSRGNYGYTF. The CDR3 region has the DNA TGTGCCAGTAGTATTGGTTCGAGGGGGAACTATGGCTACACCTTC. V usage is TRBV19 and J usage is TRBJ1-2; maybe TRBD1 (6 bases). Germline V CDR1 and CDR2: LNHDA, SQIVND (reference sequence). This CDR3 has 15 residues. Trimming removed 3 bases from V and 2 bases from J, with 13 bases in between.

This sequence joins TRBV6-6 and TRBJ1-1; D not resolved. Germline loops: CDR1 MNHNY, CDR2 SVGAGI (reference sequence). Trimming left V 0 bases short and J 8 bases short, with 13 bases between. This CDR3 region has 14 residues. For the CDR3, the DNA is TGTGCCAGCAGTTACTCAGAGGAAACAAGAGAAGCTTTCTTT. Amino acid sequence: CASSYSEETREAFF.

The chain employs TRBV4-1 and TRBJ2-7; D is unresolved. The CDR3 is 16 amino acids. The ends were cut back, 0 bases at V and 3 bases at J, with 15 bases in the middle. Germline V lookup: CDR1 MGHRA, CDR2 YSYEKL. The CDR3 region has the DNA TGCGCCAGCAGCCAAGATGAGTACGGAGACGTCTACGAGCAGTACTTC. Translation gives CASSQDEYGDVYEQYF.

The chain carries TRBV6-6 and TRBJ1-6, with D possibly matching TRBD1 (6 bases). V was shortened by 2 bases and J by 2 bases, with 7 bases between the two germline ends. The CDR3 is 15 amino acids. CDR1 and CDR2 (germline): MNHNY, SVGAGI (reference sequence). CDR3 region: CASSYGGAYNSPLHF. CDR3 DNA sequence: TGTGCCAGCAGTTACGGGGGCGCCTATAATTCACCCCTCCACTTT.

CDR3 DNA: TGTGCCAGCAGTTTACAGGGCCCCTACGAGCAGTACTTC. Translating gives CASSLQGPYEQYF. This sequence joins TRBV27 and TRBJ2-7; weak D call: TRBD1 (5 bases). CDR3 length equals 13 residues. Germline-derived CDR1 and CDR2 are MNHEY and SMNVEV (reference sequence). Deletions cut 2 bases from V and 2 bases from J, with 7 bases between.

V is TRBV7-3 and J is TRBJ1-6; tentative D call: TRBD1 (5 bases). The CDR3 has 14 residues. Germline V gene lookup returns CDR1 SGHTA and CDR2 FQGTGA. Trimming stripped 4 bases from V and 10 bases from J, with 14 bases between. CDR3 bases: TGTGCCAGCAGCTCGGCCCCGAAGGGGTCACCCCTCCACTTT. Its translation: CASSSAPKGSPLHF.

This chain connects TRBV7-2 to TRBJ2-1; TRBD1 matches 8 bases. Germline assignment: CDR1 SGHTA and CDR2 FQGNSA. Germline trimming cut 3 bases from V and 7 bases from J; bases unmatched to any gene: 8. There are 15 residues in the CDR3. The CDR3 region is CASSLPRTGRNEQFF. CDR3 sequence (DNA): TGTGCCAGCAGCTTGCCACGGACAGGGAGGAATGAGCAGTTCTTC.

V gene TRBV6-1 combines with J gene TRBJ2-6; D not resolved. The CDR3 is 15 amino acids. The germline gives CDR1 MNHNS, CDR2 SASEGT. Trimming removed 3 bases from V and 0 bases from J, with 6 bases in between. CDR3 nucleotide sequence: TGTGCCAGCAGTGACGCCAGCTCTGGGGCCAACGTCCTGACTTTC. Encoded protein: CASSDASSGANVLTF.

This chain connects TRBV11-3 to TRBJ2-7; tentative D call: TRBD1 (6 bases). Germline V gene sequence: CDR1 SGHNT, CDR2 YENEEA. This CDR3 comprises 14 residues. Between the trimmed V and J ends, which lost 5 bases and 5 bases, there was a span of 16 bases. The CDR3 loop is CASSQGTATHEQYF. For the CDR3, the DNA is TGTGCCAGCAGCCAGGGGACGGCGACCCACGAGCAGTACTTC. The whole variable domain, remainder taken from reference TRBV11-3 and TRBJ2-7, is EAGVVQSPRYKIIEKKQPVAFWCNPISGHNTLYWYLQNLGQGPELLIRYENEEAVDDSQLPKDRFSAERLKGVDSTLKIQPAELGDSAVYLCASSQGTATHEQYFGPGTRLTVT.

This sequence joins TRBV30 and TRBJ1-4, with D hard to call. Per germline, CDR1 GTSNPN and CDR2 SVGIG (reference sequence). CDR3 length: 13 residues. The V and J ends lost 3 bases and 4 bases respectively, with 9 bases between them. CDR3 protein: CAWSLVVNEKLFF. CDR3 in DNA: TGTGCCTGGAGCCTAGTGGTTAATGAAAAACTGTTTTTT.

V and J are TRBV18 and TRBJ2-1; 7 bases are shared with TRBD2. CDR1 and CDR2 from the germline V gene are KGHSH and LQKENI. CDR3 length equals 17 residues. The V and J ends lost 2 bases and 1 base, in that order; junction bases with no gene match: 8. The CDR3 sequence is CASSPGRGEASYNEQFF. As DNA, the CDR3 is TGTGCCAGCTCACCAGGGAGGGGTGAGGCGTCCTACAATGAGCAGTTCTTC.

In nucleotides, the CDR3 is TGTGCCACCAGCAGAGATGTAGGACAGTCCTACGAGCAGTACTTC. It is translated as CATSRDVGQSYEQYF. V and J are TRBV15 and TRBJ2-7; D might be TRBD1 (6 bases). The CDR3 extends over 15 amino acids. V gave up 0 bases and J gave up 1 base, with 10 bases separating them. Germline lookup yields CDR1 LNHNV and CDR2 YYDKDF (reference sequence).

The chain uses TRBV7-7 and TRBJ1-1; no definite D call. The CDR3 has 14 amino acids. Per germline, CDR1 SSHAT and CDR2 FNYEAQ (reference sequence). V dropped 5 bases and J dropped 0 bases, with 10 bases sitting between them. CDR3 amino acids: CASSPKEMNTEAFF. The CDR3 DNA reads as TGTGCCAGCAGCCCAAAGGAGATGAACACTGAAGCTTTCTTT.

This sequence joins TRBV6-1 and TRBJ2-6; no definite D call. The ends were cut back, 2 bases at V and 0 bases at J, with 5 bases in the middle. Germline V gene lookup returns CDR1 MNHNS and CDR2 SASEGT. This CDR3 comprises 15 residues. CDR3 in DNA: TGTGCCAGCAGTGAATACAGCTCTGGGGCCAACGTCCTGACTTTC. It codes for CASSEYSSGANVLTF.

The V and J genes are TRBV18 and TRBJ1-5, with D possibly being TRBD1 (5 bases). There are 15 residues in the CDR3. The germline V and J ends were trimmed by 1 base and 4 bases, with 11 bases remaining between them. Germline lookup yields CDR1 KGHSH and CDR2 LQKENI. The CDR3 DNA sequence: TGTGCCAGCTCACCACGACAGACGAGGAATCAGCCCCAGCATTTT. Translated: CASSPRQTRNQPQHF.

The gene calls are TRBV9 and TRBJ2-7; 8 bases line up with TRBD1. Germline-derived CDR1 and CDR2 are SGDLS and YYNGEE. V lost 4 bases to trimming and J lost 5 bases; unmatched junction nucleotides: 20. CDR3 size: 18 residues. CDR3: CASSPSVLETGAVDEQYF. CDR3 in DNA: TGTGCCAGCAGCCCTAGCGTGTTGGAGACAGGGGCAGTCGACGAGCAGTACTTC.